What follows are 12 T cell receptor beta chains derived from one specimen sequenced in a study of long-term antiretroviral therapy in people with HIV. The assay, immunoSEQ v3.0, was run at survey level. Sequenced by immunoSEQ multiplex PCR; TCRdb stores in-frame clones only, minus some. The repertoire holds approximately 17,000 clones, with less than 80% as singletons. The sample was unsorted PBMCs, taken 1.5 years before starting antiretroviral therapy. The receptor source for this set is a woman aged 45 to 65 with HIV.

The chain has TRBV5-4 and TRBJ2-2, with D possibly matching TRBD1 (6 bases). Deletions cut 4 bases from V and 4 bases from J, with 23 bases between. Germline V gene data show CDR1 as SGHNT and CDR2 as YYREEE (reference sequence). The CDR3 is 18 amino acids. CDR3 loop: CASSPGVRGRSSTGELFF. CDR3 bases: TGTGCCAGCAGCCCCGGGGTAAGGGGGAGATCGAGCACCGGGGAGCTGTTTTTT.

The rearrangement joins TRBV6-6 to TRBJ1-4; TRBD1 matches 9 bases. This CDR3 comprises 15 residues. The germline gives CDR1 MNHNY, CDR2 SVGAGI (reference sequence). V shed 7 bases, J shed 5 bases, and the junction held 8 bases outside the gene matches. In DNA, the CDR3 is TGTGCCAGCACCCTCCGTGGGACAGGGAATGAAAAACTGTTTTTT. Protein product: CASTLRGTGNEKLFF.

By sample share, this clone is medium-sized. This chain uses TRBV28 with TRBJ1-2; unclear D gene. Between the trimmed V and J ends, which lost 7 bases and 3 bases, there was a span of 9 bases. The V gene's germline CDR1 is MDHEN and CDR2 SYDVKM. The CDR3 spans 12 residues. CDR3 loop: CASTAADYGYTF. In DNA, the CDR3 is TGTGCCAGCACTGCGGCAGACTATGGCTACACCTTC.

This clone rates as large. This chain links TRBV7-9 with TRBJ2-2; 11 nucleotides agree with TRBD1. Germline V gene sequence: CDR1 SEHNR, CDR2 FQNEAQ (reference sequence). Unmatched junction bases numbered 3, after V lost 5 bases and J lost 4 bases. The CDR3 runs to 15 residues. The CDR3 region is CASSGGQGVTGELFF. The DNA of the CDR3 is TGTGCCAGCAGCGGGGGACAGGGGGTCACCGGGGAGCTGTTTTTT.

The genes are TRBV18 and TRBJ2-3; 10 nucleotides line up with TRBD2. After removal of 3 bases from V and 3 bases from J, the junction contained 6 bases not matched to a gene. The CDR3 totals 16 residues. The germline V gene encodes CDR1 KGHSH and CDR2 LQKENI. Here the CDR3 reads CASSPFSGGTTDTQYF. CDR3 bases: TGTGCCAGCTCACCGTTTAGCGGGGGGACGACAGATACGCAGTATTTT.

The genes are TRBV11-2 and TRBJ2-7, with D maybe TRBD1 (5 bases). The ends were cut back, 2 bases at V and 4 bases at J, with 15 bases in the middle. Looked up from germline, CDR1 is SGHAT and CDR2 is FQNNGV. This CDR3 comprises 15 residues. This CDR3 reads CASSLNRSPLYEQYF. CDR3 nucleotides: TGTGCCAGCAGCTTAAACAGGTCCCCTTTATACGAGCAGTACTTC.

This chain links TRBV9 with TRBJ2-5, with a possible D match to TRBD1 (6 bases). The CDR3 has 13 residues. V shed 4 bases and J shed 4 bases, with 11 bases lying between them. Germline V gene data show CDR1 as SGDLS and CDR2 as YYNGEE. The CDR3: CASSPGVGETQYF. In nucleotides, the CDR3 is TGTGCCAGCAGCCCAGGGGTGGGAGAGACCCAGTACTTC. The variable domain in full, with the rest retrieved from reference TRBV9 and TRBJ2-5, is DSGVTQTPKHLITATGQRVTLRCSPRSGDLSVYWYQQSLDQGLQFLIQYYNGEERAKGNILERFSAQQFPDLHSELNLSSLELGDSALYFCASSPGVGETQYFGPGTRLLVL.

The gene calls are TRBV2 and TRBJ2-1; unclear D gene. CDR1 and CDR2 (germline): SNHLY, FYNNEI. The CDR3 covers 11 residues. The V end was cut by 5 bases, the J end by 5 bases, with 4 bases between. CDR3 sequence reads: CASSRDNEQFF. CDR3 bases: TGTGCCAGCAGTAGGGACAATGAGCAGTTCTTC.

The sample holds a few counts of this clone. The chain uses TRBV7-9 and TRBJ2-3; the D call may be TRBD1 or TRBD2 (6 bases each). V lost 5 bases to trimming and J lost 1 base, with 19 bases between them. Germline-derived CDR1 and CDR2 are SEHNR and FQNEAQ (reference sequence). This CDR3 is built from 17 residues. CDR3 amino acids: CASSPGATGARTDTQYF. The CDR3 DNA follows: TGTGCCAGCAGCCCCGGGGCGACGGGGGCCCGCACAGATACGCAGTATTTT.

The rearrangement joins TRBV21-1 to TRBJ2-7; the D call of TRBD1 is as the table states it, not checked on the DNA. TRBV21-1 constitutes a pseudogene. The CDR3 has 17 residues. DNA for the CDR3: TGTGCCAGCAGCAAAGCCCGGGCCAGGGGACCTTATGTCGAGCAGTACGTC. Protein: CASSKARARGPYVEQYV.

This clone was detected a few times. The rearrangement links TRBV10-2 to TRBJ1-6, with D unclear. Germline CDR1 WSHSY, CDR2 SAAADI. V lost 10 bases and J 7 bases, leaving 14 bases between the germline ends. The CDR3 covers 13 residues. The CDR3 sequence is CATKIGENSPLHF. The CDR3 nucleotides read TGCGCCACTAAAATTGGGGAAAATTCACCCCTCCACTTT.

The rearrangement joins TRBV25-1 to TRBJ2-1; 7 nucleotides agree with TRBD2. This CDR3 region has 16 residues. Germline CDR1 reads MGHDK; CDR2 reads SYGVNS. Germline trimming cut 1 base from V and 4 bases from J; bases unmatched to any gene: 7. The CDR3 DNA reads TGTGCCAGCAGTGAATTAGCAGGACTAGTGTACAATGAGCAGTTCTTC. It specifies CASSELAGLVYNEQFF.